Below are 21 T cell receptor beta chains sequenced from a single sample in a study of blood T cell repertoires in COVID-19. The assay was immunoSEQ multiplex PCR, and TCRdb's table has in-frame clones only and misses some. Here the sample spans 95,000 to 120,000 clones, 85% to 90% being singletons. The specimen sequenced was peripheral blood. Receptors originate from a woman in her fifties or sixties with COVID-19, enrolled during active disease.

The gene calls are TRBV9 and TRBJ1-1; 10 nucleotides align to TRBD1. Germline lookup yields CDR1 SGDLS and CDR2 YYNGEE. This CDR3 is 15 amino acids long. The trim removed 7 bases at V and 1 base at J, leaving 7 bases unmatched. CDR3 coding DNA: TGTGCCAGCTCCTCCGGGACAGGGGCGAACACTGAAGCTTTCTTT. This encodes CASSSGTGANTEAFF.

The CDR3: CASSQTTGPRNTEAFF. The CDR3 DNA reads TGTGCCAGCAGCCAAACGACAGGGCCACGTAACACTGAAGCTTTCTTT. The chain uses TRBV7-9 and TRBJ1-1; TRBD1 aligns across 7 bases. The CDR3 spans 16 residues. Germline V gene data show CDR1 as SEHNR and CDR2 as FQNEAQ (reference sequence). V shed 5 bases, J shed 2 bases, and the junction held 11 bases outside the gene matches. The variable domain in full, with the rest retrieved from reference TRBV7-9 and TRBJ1-1, is DTGVSQNPRHKITKRGQNVTFRCDPISEHNRLYWYRQTLGQGPEFLTYFQNEAQLEKSRLLSDRFSAERPKGSFSTLEIQRTEQGDSAMYLCASSQTTGPRNTEAFFGQGTRLTVV.

The rearrangement joins TRBV5-1 to TRBJ2-5; TRBD1 agrees at 7 bases. V shed 4 bases and J 2 bases; nucleotides not matched to a gene: 5. Germline assignment: CDR1 SGHRS and CDR2 YFSETQ. CDR3 length: 14 amino acids. CDR3 in DNA: TGCGCCAGCAGCGCCGGGACAGAACAAGAGACCCAGTACTTC. Its protein product is CASSAGTEQETQYF.

CDR3 nucleotide sequence: TGTGCCAGCAGTTTCCACACAGGGGGCATCGAGTATTTT. Encoded protein: CASSFHTGGIEYF. The V gene is TRBV27, the J gene TRBJ2-3; 9 nucleotides match TRBD1. The CDR3 is 13 amino acids. J was trimmed by 13 bases and V by 3 bases; bases with no gene match: 8. Germline loops: CDR1 MNHEY, CDR2 SMNVEV (reference sequence).

This clone has just one count. V gene TRBV19 combines with J gene TRBJ1-5, with D possibly TRBD1 on 6 matching bases. CDR3 length: 13 residues. V was shortened by 1 base and J by 9 bases, with 10 bases between the two germline ends. Germline CDR1 is LNHDA and CDR2 is SQIVND (reference sequence). CDR3 sequence reads: CASSIALTGPQHF. The CDR3 DNA follows: TGTGCCAGTAGTATAGCCCTGACAGGGCCCCAGCATTTT.

The V gene is TRBV3-1 (or the pseudogene TRBV3-2), the J gene TRBJ1-6, with TRBD1 identical over 8 bases. Losses at the gene ends were 4 bases for V and 10 bases for J; bases not matched to a gene: 3. CDR3 length: 13 amino acids. CDR1 and CDR2 from the germline V gene are LGHDT and YNNKEL (reference sequence). CDR3: CASSPRGQSPLHF. CDR3 bases: TGTGCCAGCAGCCCCAGGGGGCAGTCACCCCTCCACTTT.

The rearrangement uses TRBV29-1 and TRBJ1-2; D is uncertain. The CDR3 totals 13 residues. V dropped 1 base and J dropped 4 bases, with 10 bases sitting between them. Germline lookup yields CDR1 SQVTM and CDR2 ANQGSEA. The CDR3 loop is CSVEGREPYGYTF. As DNA, the CDR3 is TGCAGCGTTGAAGGCCGGGAGCCCTATGGCTACACCTTC.

The gene calls are TRBV15 and TRBJ1-4, with TRBD1 matching 12 bases. Trimming cost V 1 base and J 3 bases; bases outside gene matches: 3. This CDR3 is 17 amino acids long. Germline V gene lookup returns CDR1 LNHNV and CDR2 YYDKDF (reference sequence). CDR3 protein: CATSRVGQGAANEKLFF. CDR3 nucleotides: TGTGCCACCAGCAGAGTGGGACAGGGGGCAGCTAATGAAAAACTGTTTTTT.

V and J are TRBV2 and TRBJ1-4; weak D call: TRBD1 (5 bases). V was clipped by 4 bases and J by 1 base, with 13 bases between them. The CDR3 covers 16 residues. Germline V CDR1 and CDR2: SNHLY, FYNNEI. CDR3 region: CASSAGFVKTNEKLFF. DNA of the CDR3: TGTGCCAGCAGTGCAGGGTTCGTCAAAACTAATGAAAAACTGTTTTTT.

This chain links TRBV28 with TRBJ2-3; 13 nucleotides align to TRBD2. The CDR3 totals 15 residues. Germline loops: CDR1 MDHEN, CDR2 SYDVKM. The V gene end was trimmed by 6 bases and the J gene end by 8 bases; junction bases not matched to a gene: 8. The CDR3 reads CASRRLAGGRGTQYF. The CDR3 nucleotides are TGTGCCAGCAGGCGACTAGCGGGGGGCCGTGGTACGCAGTATTTT.

This clone was observed a single time. The CDR3 region is CSASSQGTEAFF. CDR3 in DNA: TGCAGCGCTAGTTCACAGGGTACTGAAGCTTTCTTT. The J gene is TRBJ1-1, the V gene TRBV29-1; tentative D call: TRBD1 (6 bases). Per the germline V gene, CDR1 is SQVTM and CDR2 is ANQGSEA. The length of the CDR3 is 12 residues. V was cut by 7 bases and J by 5 bases, with 14 bases left in between. The full variable domain, its missing parts supplied by reference TRBV29-1 and TRBJ1-1, is SAVISQKPSRDICQRGTSLTIQCQVDSQVTMMFWYRQQPGQSLTLIATANQGSEATYESGFVIDKFPISRPNLTFSTLTVSNMSPEDSSIYLCSASSQGTEAFFGQGTRLTVV.

This rearrangement joins TRBV6-2 or TRBV6-3 to TRBJ1-4; TRBD1 is a possible D gene (5 bases). With 6 bases removed from V and 11 bases from J, the gap between germline ends came to 13 bases. This CDR3 comprises 12 residues. Germline-derived CDR1 and CDR2 are MNHEY and SVGEGT. CDR3 protein: CASSQGEDKLFF. DNA for the CDR3: TGTGCCAGCAGCCAAGGGGAGGATAAACTGTTTTTT.

The chain uses TRBV7-9 and TRBJ1-4, with 8 bases aligning to TRBD1. The CDR3 has 14 residues. CDR1 and CDR2 from the germline V gene are SEHNR and FQNEAQ (reference sequence). With 2 bases clipped from V and 6 bases from J, the junction kept 2 bases outside the gene matches. This CDR3 reads CASSLRRGHEKLFF. The CDR3 nucleotides read TGTGCCAGCAGCTTACGCAGGGGGCATGAAAAACTGTTTTTT.

CDR3 loop: CASSEARRGGADTQYF. As DNA, the CDR3 is TGTGCCAGCAGTGAAGCTCGGCGGGGGGGCGCAGATACGCAGTATTTT. This sequence joins TRBV2 and TRBJ2-3; TRBD2 matches at 9 bases. The J segment lost 4 bases and the V segment lost 0 bases, leaving 5 bases of the junction unmatched. This CDR3 is 16 amino acids long. Looked up from germline, CDR1 is SNHLY and CDR2 is FYNNEI.

This clone was seen just once. This sequence joins TRBV19 and TRBJ2-7, with TRBD1 identical over 9 bases. This CDR3 contains 14 residues. V dropped 5 bases and J dropped 5; count of bases not matched to a gene: 7. Germline CDR1 LNHDA, CDR2 SQIVND (reference sequence). Here the CDR3 DNA reads TGTGCCAGTAGTCCTCCGGGACAGGGCCACGAGCAGTACTTC. This encodes CASSPPGQGHEQYF.

V is TRBV9 and J is TRBJ1-2; 9 bases line up with TRBD1. V lost 4 bases and J lost 8; bases outside the gene matches: 15. Germline-derived CDR1 and CDR2 are SGDLS and YYNGEE. This CDR3 is built from 16 residues. The CDR3 coding sequence is TGTGCCAGCAGCCCTCGGACAGGGACAGGGCGAGAAGGCTACACCTTC. Translation: CASSPRTGTGREGYTF.

V is TRBV24-1 and J is TRBJ2-7; 10 nucleotides align to TRBD1. This CDR3 region has 16 residues. V dropped 7 bases and J dropped 4; count of bases not matched to a gene: 12. Germline CDR1 and CDR2: KGHDR and SFDVKD. CDR3 DNA sequence: TGTGCCACCAGCCAAACGGGCGGACAGGGGGGATACGAGCAGTACTTC. Encoded protein: CATSQTGGQGGYEQYF.

The chain uses TRBV19 and TRBJ2-4; TRBD1 matches at 8 bases. The CDR3 sequence is 13 residues long. CDR1 and CDR2 from the germline V gene are LNHDA and SQIVND (reference sequence). The V gene end was trimmed by 5 bases and the J gene end by 6 bases; junction bases not matched to a gene: 3. The CDR3 DNA reads TGTGCCAGTAGTCCGGGACAGGTAAACATTCAGTACTTC. The encoded protein is CASSPGQVNIQYF.

V usage is TRBV5-6 and J usage is TRBJ2-5; D perhaps matches TRBD2 (7 bases). CDR1 and CDR2 (germline): SGHDT, YYEEEE. V was clipped by 0 bases and J by 3 bases, with 12 bases between them. The CDR3 runs to 15 residues. The CDR3 DNA reads as TGTGCCAGCAGCTTGGTTTGGGGGGGCAAAGAGACCCAGTACTTC. This codes for CASSLVWGGKETQYF.

The chain employs TRBV7-9 and TRBJ2-3, with 8 bases fitting TRBD2. Germline V gene data show CDR1 as SEHNR and CDR2 as FQNEAQ (reference sequence). The CDR3 contains 16 residues. With 5 bases clipped from V and 2 bases from J, the junction kept 9 bases outside the gene matches. CDR3 loop: CASSPWSGGVTDTQYF. The CDR3, as DNA: TGTGCCAGCAGCCCGTGGAGCGGGGGAGTCACAGATACGCAGTATTTT.

This clone was seen only once. This rearrangement joins TRBV3-1 (or the pseudogene TRBV3-2) to TRBJ2-1; 7 nucleotides align to TRBD1. V lost 4 bases and J lost 6; bases outside the gene matches: 9. The CDR3 covers 15 residues. The germline CDR1 and CDR2 sequences are LGHDT and YNNKEL (reference sequence). The CDR3 here is CASSLGTERLNEQFF. In DNA form, the CDR3 reads TGTGCCAGCAGCCTTGGGACAGAACGGCTCAATGAGCAGTTCTTC.